Presented here are 21 T cell receptor beta chains from one specimen sequenced in a study of early T cells in non-severe SARS-CoV-2 infection. TCRdb redid the calling of the 5' RACE reads with MiXCR, one entry per CDR3 protein. Among fewer than 80,000 distinct CDR3 sequences listed, under 9.5% were seen once. The sequencing input was whole blood. The receptors here all came from an adult who was a healthcare worker with PCR-confirmed SARS-CoV-2 infection or an uninfected control (not recorded which).

The CDR3 nucleotides are TGTGCCAGCAGCTACCGGGACAGACAAGAGACCCAGTACTTC. Translating gives CASSYRDRQETQYF. The J gene is TRBJ2-5, the V gene TRBV7-9, with TRBD1 matching 7 bases. With V trimmed by 4 bases and J by 2 bases, 4 bases remained unmatched. The CDR3 consists of 14 residues. CDR1 and CDR2 (germline): SEHNR, FQNEAQ (reference sequence).

The V gene is TRBV20-1, the J gene TRBJ1-3, with D maybe TRBD1 (6 bases). With 0 bases removed from V and 4 bases from J, the gap between germline ends came to 10 bases. This CDR3 is built from 14 residues. From germline, CDR1 is DFQATT and CDR2 SNEGSKA (reference sequence). In DNA, the CDR3 is TGCAGTGCTAGAGATACAGGGCCCGGAAACACCATATATTTT. Its protein is CSARDTGPGNTIYF.

V usage is TRBV6-5 and J usage is TRBJ2-3; no firm D call. The CDR3 extends over 15 amino acids. CDR1 and CDR2 (germline): MNHEY, SVGAGI. V gave up 2 bases and J gave up 0 bases, with 9 bases separating them. The DNA of the CDR3 is TGTGCCAGCAGTTACGGGCCCGAAAGCACAGATACGCAGTATTTT. Amino acids: CASSYGPESTDTQYF.

This clonotype was seen at least ten times. The chain couples TRBV18 to TRBJ2-1, with unresolved D. V lost 5 bases to trimming and J lost 10 bases, with 9 bases between them. This CDR3 spans 11 amino acids. Germline-derived CDR1 and CDR2 are KGHSH and LQKENI. The CDR3 region is CASSALGEQFF. CDR3 nucleotides: TGTGCCAGCTCAGCCCTAGGGGAGCAGTTCTTC.

This clonotype has ten or more counts. The chain recombines TRBV5-1 with TRBJ2-7, with a tentative D call TRBD1 (5 bases). This CDR3 spans 14 amino acids. Deletions cut 1 base from V and 5 bases from J, with 13 bases between. CDR1 and CDR2 (germline): SGHRS, YFSETQ. In DNA, the CDR3 is TGCGCCAGCAGCTTGCAGGGCCGATTAGACGAGCAGTACTTC. Residues: CASSLQGRLDEQYF.

As to this clonotype: Since a much larger clone is just one base distant, this may be a read error. The CDR3 sequence is CASSGRSVGLTETQYF. The CDR3 region has the DNA TGTGCCAGCAGTGGCCGTTCTGTAGGGCTCACAGAAACGCAGTATTTT. The chain has TRBV2 and TRBJ2-3; D call uncertain. The CDR3 spans 16 residues. In germline, CDR1 is SNHLY, CDR2 FYNNEI.

This clonotype turned up a few times. The gene calls are TRBV2 and TRBJ2-2; 11 nucleotides align to TRBD2. The germline V gene encodes CDR1 SNHLY and CDR2 FYNNEI. This CDR3 contains 17 residues. V lost 8 bases, J lost 7 bases, and 15 bases stayed unmatched. As DNA, the CDR3 is TGTGCCAGCGCATTCCTTCCACTAGCGGGAGAGAACGGGGAGCTGTTTTTT. Its protein is CASAFLPLAGENGELFF.

V gene TRBV5-1 combines with J gene TRBJ2-3; no firm D call. V dropped 0 bases and J dropped 0 bases, with 11 bases sitting between them. This CDR3 has 16 amino acids. In germline, CDR1 is SGHRS, CDR2 YFSETQ. The CDR3 region is CASSLEVTSSTDTQYF. DNA of the CDR3: TGCGCCAGCAGCTTGGAGGTGACATCTAGCACAGATACGCAGTATTTT.

This clonotype has a count of ten or more. The rearrangement joins TRBV5-1 to TRBJ1-2, with TRBD1 identical over 10 bases. V was pared by 4 bases and J by 4 bases, with 1 base of the junction left unmatched. From germline, CDR1 is SGHRS and CDR2 YFSETQ. CDR3 length equals 13 residues. This CDR3 is CASSRDRGYGYTF. CDR3 in DNA: TGCGCCAGCAGCAGGGACAGGGGCTATGGCTACACCTTC.

In this sample, this clonotype turned up many times. V gene TRBV5-1 combines with J gene TRBJ1-1, with D possibly being TRBD1 (5 bases). The CDR3 extends over 17 amino acids. V gave up 0 bases and J gave up 0 bases, with 15 bases separating them. Germline V gives CDR1 SGHRS, CDR2 YFSETQ. In DNA form, the CDR3 reads TGCGCCAGCAGCTTGGCCGGGGCAGCGAACATGAACACTGAAGCTTTCTTT. Translating it yields CASSLAGAANMNTEAFF.

The chain couples TRBV29-1 to TRBJ2-7; 7 nucleotides align to TRBD1. CDR1 and CDR2 from the germline V gene are SQVTM and ANQGSEA. Trimming took 4 bases from V and 0 from J; bases not matched to a gene: 3. This CDR3 region has 13 residues. The CDR3 DNA sequence: TGCAGCGTTGCGACAGGGAGCTCCTACGAGCAGTACTTC. Its protein is CSVATGSSYEQYF.

This clonotype has ten or more counts. The rearrangement links TRBV5-5 to TRBJ1-2, with 8 positions matching TRBD1. Germline V gene data show CDR1 as SGHKS and CDR2 as YYEKEE (reference sequence). V was clipped by 5 bases and J by 2 bases; unmatched bases: 5. This CDR3 comprises 14 residues. CDR3 amino acids: CASSSGQGNYGYTF. CDR3 sequence (DNA): TGTGCCAGCAGTTCCGGACAGGGAAACTATGGCTACACCTTC.

This clonotype occurred a few times. The chain uses TRBV6-6 and TRBJ1-4; D is unresolved. The germline V gene encodes CDR1 MNHNY and CDR2 SVGAGI (reference sequence). There are 14 residues in the CDR3. The V end lost 7 bases, the J end lost 8 bases, and 17 bases lay between the germline ends. Written as DNA, the CDR3 is TGTGCCAGCAACTCTGGGAGGGCTGGCGAAAAACTGTTTTTT. It translates to CASNSGRAGEKLFF.

This clonotype was counted only a few times. V gene TRBV6-2 or TRBV6-3 combines with J gene TRBJ1-2, with D unresolved. The germline V gene has CDR1 MNHEY and CDR2 SVGEGT. This CDR3 is built from 12 residues. Trimming took off 2 bases at V and 2 bases at J, with 3 bases between the two ends. The CDR3 here is CASSYPNYGYTF. DNA of the CDR3: TGTGCCAGCAGTTACCCCAACTATGGCTACACCTTC.

Many counts were recorded for this clonotype. V is TRBV5-1 and J is TRBJ2-3; D might be TRBD2 (6 bases). There are 16 residues in the CDR3. The germline V gene encodes CDR1 SGHRS and CDR2 YFSETQ. V lost 1 base, J lost 1 base, and 13 bases lay in between. The CDR3 sequence: CASSLRLAMGTDTQYF. The CDR3 coding sequence is TGCGCCAGCAGCTTGAGGCTAGCGATGGGCACAGATACGCAGTATTTT.

Many counts were recorded for this clonotype. The chain has TRBV19 and TRBJ2-3, with 7 positions matching TRBD1. Unmatched junction bases numbered 8, after V lost 7 bases and J lost 4 bases. CDR3 length: 14 residues. Germline assignment: CDR1 LNHDA and CDR2 SQIVND (reference sequence). CDR3 coding DNA: TGTGCCAGTAAAAGGGGGCCTAAGGCAGATACGCAGTATTTT. Protein sequence: CASKRGPKADTQYF.

The rearrangement links TRBV6-2 or TRBV6-3 to TRBJ2-1, with 13 nucleotides matching TRBD2. The V gene end was trimmed by 7 bases and the J gene end by 5 bases; junction bases not matched to a gene: 8. The germline gives CDR1 MNHEY, CDR2 SVGEGT. The CDR3 length is 16 residues. The CDR3 bases are TGTGCCAGCATTCGAAGACTAGCGGGGGGAAACAATGAGCAGTTCTTC. As protein: CASIRRLAGGNNEQFF.

The chain links TRBV7-9 to TRBJ2-1, with D possibly TRBD2 on 6 matching bases. V lost 7 bases, J lost 7 bases, and 14 bases lay in between. The germline V gene has CDR1 SEHNR and CDR2 FQNEAQ (reference sequence). The CDR3 sequence is 13 residues long. The CDR3 is CASTMLAMNEQFF. CDR3 coding DNA: TGTGCCAGCACAATGCTAGCGATGAATGAGCAGTTCTTC.

This clonotype showed up many times. The gene calls are TRBV5-1 and TRBJ2-7, with TRBD2 matching 8 bases. The length of the CDR3 is 14 residues. Germline V gene sequence: CDR1 SGHRS, CDR2 YFSETQ. Germline trimming cut 4 bases from V and 4 bases from J; bases unmatched to any gene: 7. CDR3 DNA: TGCGCCAGCAGCCCATTTAGCGGGGCGTACGAGCAGTACTTC. Protein sequence: CASSPFSGAYEQYF.

The chain has TRBV7-9 and TRBJ2-1; TRBD1 agrees at 10 bases. The CDR3 consists of 15 residues. The germline V gene has CDR1 SEHNR and CDR2 FQNEAQ (reference sequence). J was trimmed by 7 bases and V by 5 bases; bases with no gene match: 8. CDR3 in DNA: TGTGCCAGCAGCCCGGACAGGGGGGGAGTTAATGAGCAGTTCTTC. This codes for CASSPDRGGVNEQFF.

The rearrangement links TRBV29-1 to TRBJ2-2; D gene uncertain. Trimming stripped 4 bases from V and 0 bases from J, with 6 bases between. This CDR3 has 13 residues. Germline assignment: CDR1 SQVTM and CDR2 ANQGSEA. The CDR3 coding sequence is TGCAGCGTTGGGCCTACGAACACCGGGGAGCTGTTTTTT. It codes for CSVGPTNTGELFF.